This T cell receptor (beta chain) comes out of a study of blood T cell repertoires in COVID-19. Across the whole study: COVID-19 samples from acute and convalescent phases originated in the United States, Italy and Spain. PBMCs, B-cell-depleted T cells, or T cells were the source of the cDNA or gDNA that made up the material.

As handled by the study authors: For nucleated cells, counts were estimated from reference gene primer amplification. Assay used: immunoSEQ multiplex PCR; TCRdb lists only in-frame clones, some missing. V and J calls plus clone size are reproduced from that table; the DNA served to infer D and trimming. The sample yields some 700,000 clones, around 90% seen once. J lost 1 base, V lost 7 bases, and 7 bases had no gene match. This CDR3 region has 15 residues. Germline V gene sequence: CDR1 LNHDA, CDR2 SQIVND (reference sequence). Sample: peripheral blood. The rearrangement joins TRBV19 to TRBJ1-1; 9 nucleotides line up with TRBD1. The origin of this receptor is a woman aged 18-30 years with acute or convalescent COVID-19. CDR3 in amino acids: CASMRDRVRNTEAFF. Written as DNA, the CDR3 is TGTGCCAGTATGAGGGACAGGGTGAGGAACACTGAAGCTTTCTTT.